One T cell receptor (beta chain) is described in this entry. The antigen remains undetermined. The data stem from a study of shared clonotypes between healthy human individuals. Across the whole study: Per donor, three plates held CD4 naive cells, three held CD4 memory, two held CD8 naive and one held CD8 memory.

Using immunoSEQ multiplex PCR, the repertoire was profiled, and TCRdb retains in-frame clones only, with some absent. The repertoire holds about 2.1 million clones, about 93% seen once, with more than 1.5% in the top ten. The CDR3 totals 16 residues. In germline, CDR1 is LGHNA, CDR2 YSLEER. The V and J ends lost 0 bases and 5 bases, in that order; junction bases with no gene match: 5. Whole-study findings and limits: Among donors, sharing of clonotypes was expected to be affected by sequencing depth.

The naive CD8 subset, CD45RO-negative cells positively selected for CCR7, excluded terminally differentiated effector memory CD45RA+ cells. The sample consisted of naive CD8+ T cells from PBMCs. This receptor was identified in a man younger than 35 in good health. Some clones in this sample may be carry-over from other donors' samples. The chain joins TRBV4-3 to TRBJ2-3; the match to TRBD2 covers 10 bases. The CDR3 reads CASSQEISGRLDTQYF. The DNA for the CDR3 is TGCGCCAGCAGCCAAGAGATTAGCGGGAGGTTAGATACGCAGTATTTT.